This T cell receptor (beta chain) was identified during a study of cytomegalovirus exposure and HLA in healthy donors. From germline, CDR1 is MNHNS and CDR2 SASEGT. This CDR3 comprises 14 residues. The ends were cut back, 6 bases at V and 4 bases at J, with 13 bases in the middle. The PCR contained 60 Vbeta and 13 Jbeta primers. How the authors handled the data: The authors later counted roughly 76 million unique TCR beta chains, 8.5 million to 13 million of them shared. Method: immunoSEQ multiplex PCR; TCRdb's copy keeps in-frame clones and lacks some. The V and J calls and the clone size are those of that table, but D and trimming were determined from the DNA. Of tens of thousands of clones in the sample, around four fifths are singletons; the top ten hold nearly 3.5%. The study, taken as a whole, reports: Most likely, a cluster of highly shared sequence variants arose as a sequencing artifact. Later analysis showed TCR association rates varying by HLA locus, highest for DRB1 and lowest for HLA-C. A later analysis showed HLA-associated TCR beta chains outstripping equally common others in clonal expansion.

In regard to this clone: Its specificity is not known.

The source is a man younger than 40 in good health and CMV-seropositive. This chain uses TRBV6-1 with TRBJ1-5; D uncertain. The sequenced material came from PBMCs. CDR3 residues: CASRKRARNQPQHF. CDR3 sequence (DNA): TGTGCCAGCAGAAAGAGGGCGAGGAATCAGCCCCAGCATTTT.